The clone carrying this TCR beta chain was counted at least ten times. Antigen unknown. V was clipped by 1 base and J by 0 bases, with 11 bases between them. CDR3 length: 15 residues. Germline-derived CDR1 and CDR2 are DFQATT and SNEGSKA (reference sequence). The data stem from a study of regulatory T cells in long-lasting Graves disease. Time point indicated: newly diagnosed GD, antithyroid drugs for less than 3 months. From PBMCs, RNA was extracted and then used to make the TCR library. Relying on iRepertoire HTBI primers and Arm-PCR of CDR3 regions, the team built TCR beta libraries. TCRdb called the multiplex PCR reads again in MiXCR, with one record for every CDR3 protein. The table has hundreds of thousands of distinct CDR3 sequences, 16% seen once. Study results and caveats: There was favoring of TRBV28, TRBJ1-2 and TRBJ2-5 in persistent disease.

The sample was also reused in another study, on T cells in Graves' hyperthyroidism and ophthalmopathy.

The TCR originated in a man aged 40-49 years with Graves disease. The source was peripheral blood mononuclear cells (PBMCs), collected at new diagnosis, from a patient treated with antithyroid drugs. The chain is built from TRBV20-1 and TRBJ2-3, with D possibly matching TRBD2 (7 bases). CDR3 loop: CSARVGGASTDTQYF. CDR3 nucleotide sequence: TGCAGTGCTAGAGTGGGGGGGGCCAGCACAGATACGCAGTATTTT.